One sample yielded the 25 T cell receptor beta chains listed below, sequenced in a study of blood T cells in healthy people across ages. Primed by a sample-barcoded 5' primer and a J-beta primer mix, a second PCR proceeded for about 6 to 12 cycles. Via MiXCR, TCRdb re-called the 5' RACE reads, giving one row per CDR3 protein. This sample has 1.5 million to 2 million distinct CDR3 sequences, with about 35% found just once. The sample consisted of blood. The receptors here all came from a woman between 25 and 40 years old in good health.

V usage is TRBV6-2 or TRBV6-3 and J usage is TRBJ2-6, with unresolved D. CDR3 length: 17 amino acids. Germline-derived CDR1 and CDR2 are MNHEY and SVGEGT. V lost 2 bases and J 0 bases, leaving 11 bases between the germline ends. CDR3 amino acids: CASSYDGRFSGANVLTF. The CDR3 bases are TGTGCCAGCAGTTACGACGGTCGATTCTCTGGGGCCAACGTCCTGACTTTC.

This clonotype was seen a few times. This rearrangement joins TRBV4-1 to TRBJ1-4; no clear D gene. The CDR3 contains 16 residues. Germline V lookup: CDR1 MGHRA, CDR2 YSYEKL. Trimming left V 0 bases short and J 0 bases short, with 8 bases between. Here the CDR3 DNA reads TGCGCCAGCAGCCAAGATTTTGGATCAACTAATGAAAAACTGTTTTTT. As protein: CASSQDFGSTNEKLFF.

This clonotype turned up a few times. V is TRBV6-1 and J is TRBJ2-3; D is undetermined. The CDR3 is 15 amino acids. V lost 4 bases to trimming and J lost 4 bases, with 15 bases between them. The V gene's germline CDR1 is MNHNS and CDR2 SASEGT. The CDR3 sequence is CASSVPPVSPDTQYF. The CDR3 bases are TGTGCCAGCAGTGTCCCCCCCGTGTCCCCAGATACGCAGTATTTT.

The sample holds a few counts of this clonotype. The chain combines TRBV4-2 with TRBJ1-6; 7 bases match TRBD1. J was trimmed by 9 bases and V by 2 bases; bases with no gene match: 19. The CDR3 totals 19 residues. Germline V lookup: CDR1 LGHNA, CDR2 YNFKEQ. The chain's CDR3 is CASSQRTGTYDREVSPLHF. CDR3 DNA: TGTGCCAGCAGCCAACGCACTGGAACTTACGACAGGGAGGTTTCACCCCTCCACTTT.

CDR3 in DNA: TGCAGTGCTAGGAGGGGGGGGACCCCTGTCGAGACCCAGTACTTC. Encoded protein: CSARRGGTPVETQYF. The V gene is TRBV20-1, the J gene TRBJ2-7, with a possible D match to TRBD2 (7 bases). The end of the DNA is better explained by TRBJ2-5, so the J call may be wrong. Per germline, CDR1 DFQATT and CDR2 SNEGSKA (reference sequence). This CDR3 has 15 amino acids.

This clonotype was seen only once. The chain recombines TRBV13 with TRBJ2-1, with 7 bases identical to TRBD1. Germline V gene data show CDR1 as PRHDT and CDR2 as FYEKMQ (reference sequence). V trimming: 5 bases; J trimming: 3 bases; junction bases outside the gene matches: 13. The CDR3 runs 17 residues. DNA of the CDR3: TGTGCCAGCAGCCTACCCAAGGGGGCCATTAGCTACAATGAGCAGTTCTTC. This gives the protein CASSLPKGAISYNEQFF.

This clonotype was seen a few times. The chain has TRBV5-1 and TRBJ2-7, with 12 bases lining up with TRBD2. Losses at the gene ends were 1 base for V and 6 bases for J; bases not matched to a gene: 2. CDR1 and CDR2 from the germline V gene are SGHRS and YFSETQ. This CDR3 is 14 amino acids long. In DNA form, the CDR3 reads TGCGCCAGCAGCTTGCGGACTAGCGGGACCGAGCAGTACTTC. This sequence encodes CASSLRTSGTEQYF.

This clonotype was found many times. The rearrangement uses TRBV5-1 and TRBJ2-3, with 9 bases that match TRBD2. Trimming removed 2 bases from V and 2 bases from J; junction bases left unmatched: 3. Germline lookup yields CDR1 SGHRS and CDR2 YFSETQ. This CDR3 has 15 amino acids. The CDR3 sequence: CASSFSSGTTDTQYF. The CDR3 DNA is TGCGCCAGCAGCTTTTCTAGCGGGACCACAGATACGCAGTATTTT. The full variable domain, in which reference TRBV5-1 and TRBJ2-3 provide the parts outside the CDR3, is KAGVTQTPRYLIKTRGQQVTLSCSPISGHRSVSWYQQTPGQGLQFLFEYFSETQRNKGNFPGRFSGRQFSNSRSEMNVSTLELGDSALYLCASSFSSGTTDTQYFGPGTRLTVL.

This clonotype was seen ten or more times. V usage is TRBV20-1 and J usage is TRBJ1-5; D unclear. Germline V gives CDR1 DFQATT, CDR2 SNEGSKA (reference sequence). V lost 0 bases, J lost 5 bases, and 11 bases lay in between. The CDR3 is 14 residues long. The CDR3 here is CSAREGSGDQPQHF. The CDR3 coding sequence is TGCAGTGCTAGAGAAGGGAGCGGGGATCAGCCCCAGCATTTT.

This clonotype was seen more than once but under ten times. The chain couples TRBV5-1 to TRBJ2-5, with TRBD2 as a possible D gene (6 bases). Germline assignment: CDR1 SGHRS and CDR2 YFSETQ. This CDR3 spans 17 amino acids. Trimming stripped 2 bases from V and 3 bases from J, with 20 bases between. CDR3 region: CASSFELRGLGEETQYF. The CDR3 DNA reads TGCGCCAGCAGCTTCGAACTCCGGGGACTCGGCGAAGAGACCCAGTACTTC.

This clonotype appeared a few times. The chain recombines TRBV4-1 with TRBJ2-3; TRBD1 might be the D (6 bases). This CDR3 has 15 amino acids. Germline V CDR1 and CDR2: MGHRA, YSYEKL. V lost 0 bases and J 5 bases, leaving 12 bases between the germline ends. This chain's CDR3 is CASSQEAVRGDTQYF. In DNA, the CDR3 is TGCGCCAGCAGCCAAGAGGCGGTCAGGGGAGATACGCAGTATTTT.

Only a few counts were recorded for this clonotype. This chain uses TRBV4-1 with TRBJ1-5; tentatively, D is TRBD1 (5 bases). From germline, CDR1 is MGHRA and CDR2 YSYEKL. Trimming left V 1 base short and J 6 bases short, with 10 bases between. CDR3 length: 14 amino acids. This CDR3 reads CASSQGVRGQPQHF. In nucleotides, the CDR3 is TGCGCCAGCAGCCAAGGAGTAAGGGGTCAGCCCCAGCATTTT.

V and J are TRBV5-1 and TRBJ2-1; tentative D call: TRBD2 (5 bases). This CDR3 spans 17 amino acids. V lost 4 bases to trimming and J lost 4 bases, with 21 bases between them. Germline lookup yields CDR1 SGHRS and CDR2 YFSETQ. For the CDR3, the DNA is TGCGCCAGCAGCAGCGGTAGTGCATCCCAATTTTACAATGAGCAGTTCTTC. Its protein is CASSSGSASQFYNEQFF.

This clonotype appeared a few times. The chain links TRBV10-3 to TRBJ2-1, with D unclear. The CDR3 has 14 residues. Looked up from germline, CDR1 is ENHRY and CDR2 is SYGVKD. The V end lost 6 bases, the J end lost 0 bases, and 9 bases lay between the germline ends. For the CDR3, the DNA is TGTGCCATCAGGCCGGGCAGCTCCTACAATGAGCAGTTCTTC. Amino acid sequence: CAIRPGSSYNEQFF.

The chain couples TRBV20-1 to TRBJ2-7; maybe TRBD2 (7 bases). With 3 bases removed from V and 2 bases from J, the gap between germline ends came to 20 bases. Germline CDR1 reads DFQATT; CDR2 reads SNEGSKA (reference sequence). This CDR3 comprises 16 residues. The CDR3 nucleotides read TGCAGTGCTAGGGAGGGGGGGCTCCCGACGACCTACGAGCAGTACTTC. The encoded protein is CSAREGGLPTTYEQYF.

The V and J genes are TRBV27 and TRBJ2-7, with D maybe TRBD2 (6 bases). This CDR3 has 15 amino acids. Germline V gene data show CDR1 as MNHEY and CDR2 as SMNVEV (reference sequence). With 5 bases removed from V and 0 bases from J, the gap between germline ends came to 14 bases. CDR3 sequence (DNA): TGTGCCAGCAGTCGGGGACTGTTGAACTCCTACGAGCAGTACTTC. Protein product: CASSRGLLNSYEQYF.

This sequence joins TRBV11-2 and TRBJ2-3, with D perhaps matching TRBD2 (5 bases). CDR3 length equals 17 residues. Trimming left V 0 bases short and J 0 bases short, with 13 bases between. Germline V gives CDR1 SGHAT, CDR2 FQNNGV. The CDR3: CASSLEGRRVSTDTQYF. CDR3 DNA sequence: TGTGCCAGCAGCTTAGAGGGTCGGCGGGTAAGCACAGATACGCAGTATTTT.

The J gene is TRBJ1-5, the V gene TRBV6-1, with D maybe TRBD1 (5 bases). Trimming cost V 6 bases and J 6 bases, with 18 bases left between them. This CDR3 has 15 residues. Germline V gene lookup returns CDR1 MNHNS and CDR2 SASEGT. CDR3 DNA: TGTGCCAGCAGCCCCGCTAGGGGTTTGAGTCAGCCCCAGCATTTT. Its protein is CASSPARGLSQPQHF.

The rearrangement uses TRBV10-3 and TRBJ1-6; D is perhaps TRBD1 (6 bases). V was pared by 6 bases and J by 7 bases, with 22 bases between. The CDR3 spans 17 residues. CDR1 and CDR2 (germline): ENHRY, SYGVKD. The CDR3 sequence is CAISTRAPGTWNSPLHF. CDR3 nucleotide sequence: TGTGCCATCAGCACCCGAGCCCCTGGGACATGGAATTCACCCCTCCACTTT.

The chain uses TRBV24-1 and TRBJ1-4; the D is unclear. The germline CDR1 and CDR2 sequences are KGHDR and SFDVKD. The CDR3 totals 14 residues. Trimming pared 3 bases from V and 5 bases from J, leaving 9 bases between. The CDR3 loop is CATSDTGRNEKLFF. The CDR3, as DNA: TGTGCCACCAGTGATACGGGCCGCAATGAAAAACTGTTTTTT.

This clonotype has just a few counts. The chain uses TRBV4-1 and TRBJ1-5; the D gene is possibly TRBD1 (5 bases). Between the trimmed V and J ends, which lost 2 bases and 6 bases, there was a span of 17 bases. The germline V gene has CDR1 MGHRA and CDR2 YSYEKL. The CDR3 has 16 residues. CDR3 nucleotide sequence: TGCGCCAGCAGCCAACCCAGCAAAGGGGTGGGTCAGCCCCAGCATTTT. Encoded protein: CASSQPSKGVGQPQHF.

This chain connects TRBV2 to TRBJ2-1, with TRBD1 as a possible D gene (5 bases). Germline V gene lookup returns CDR1 SNHLY and CDR2 FYNNEI. The V end was cut by 6 bases, the J end by 10 bases, with 13 bases between. This CDR3 spans 12 amino acids. The CDR3 sequence: CASSLIKGEQFF. The DNA for the CDR3 is TGTGCCAGCAGCCTTATAAAGGGGGAGCAGTTCTTC.

The rearrangement joins TRBV2 to TRBJ2-7, with D unresolved. TRBJ2-5 matches the DNA end more closely, so the J call is doubtful. This CDR3 contains 11 residues. Per the germline V gene, CDR1 is SNHLY and CDR2 is FYNNEI. CDR3 protein: CASHLSGTQYF. CDR3 sequence (DNA): TGTGCCAGCCATCTCTCGGGGACCCAGTACTTC.

This clonotype has a single count. The chain recombines TRBV3-1 with TRBJ2-3; 9 nucleotides match TRBD2. Germline CDR1 is LGHDT and CDR2 is YNNKEL (reference sequence). Trimming took 1 base from V and 0 from J; bases not matched to a gene: 5. The CDR3 loop spans 17 amino acids. This chain's CDR3 is CASSQVSRGGSTDTQYF. The DNA for the CDR3 is TGTGCCAGCAGCCAAGTTTCGCGGGGGGGAAGCACAGATACGCAGTATTTT.

This clonotype was seen repeatedly, ten times or more. The V gene is TRBV20-1, the J gene TRBJ2-1, with a tentative D call TRBD2 (5 bases). CDR3 size: 12 residues. V was trimmed by 5 bases and J by 9 bases, leaving 14 bases between them. Germline V gives CDR1 DFQATT, CDR2 SNEGSKA (reference sequence). This chain's CDR3 is CSAPGVTTEQFF. The CDR3 DNA reads as TGCAGTGCTCCCGGGGTCACAACTGAGCAGTTCTTC.